The clone carrying this T cell receptor beta chain was counted many times. Its antigen is unknown. Findings and limits, study-wide: Tumor Tregs overlapped most with tumor, then blood, naive CD4+ cells. In terms of TCR gene usage, tumor memory CD4+ T cells clustered together with blood and lymph node memory CD4+ cells, as well as with lymph node naive CD4+ cells.

After constant-region reverse-primer amplification, full-length variable regions underwent semi-nested PCR with Nested Universal Primer A. TCRdb re-called the 5' RACE reads with MiXCR, one entry per CDR3 protein. The table shows about 32,000 distinct CDR3 sequences, with 27% occurring only once. The sorted Tregs were CD4+CD25+CD127-/low cells. Germline trimming cut 0 bases from V and 5 bases from J; bases unmatched to any gene: 7. The germline CDR1 and CDR2 sequences are SEHNR and FQNEAQ (reference sequence). The CDR3 extends over 16 amino acids. The clonotype was recovered from a female donor with breast cancer. The chain uses TRBV7-9 and TRBJ2-3; 8 bases line up with TRBD1. Material: tumor-infiltrating Tregs sorted from the breast tumor. The CDR3 DNA is TGTGCCAGCAGCTTAGCACAGGGGGGCGGTGAAGATACGCAGTATTTT. Translating it yields CASSLAQGGGEDTQYF.